This TCR beta chain was recorded in a study of blood T cell repertoires in COVID-19. Across the whole study: Acute-phase and convalescent COVID-19 samples originated in the United States, Italy and Spain. T cells, B-cell-depleted T cells, or PBMCs provided the cDNA or gDNA that served as material.

The CDR3 covers 14 residues. V lost 0 bases and J 4 bases, leaving 9 bases between the germline ends. CDR1 and CDR2 from the germline V gene are KGHSY and FQNENV. As processed by the authors: It was from reference gene primer amplification that nucleated cell counts were estimated. Profiling relied on immunoSEQ multiplex PCR, and the TCRdb table lists in-frame clones only, not all of them. For V, J and clone size, that table is used; D and trimming come from the DNA. The sample lists over 200,000 clones, roughly 84% occurring once. This sequence joins TRBV16 and TRBJ2-5, with a possible D match to TRBD1 (5 bases). Sequencing used peripheral blood. This clonotype was sampled from a man aged 40-49 years who had recovered from COVID-19. Written as DNA, the CDR3 is TGTGCCAGCAGCCAATCTCGCAGGGCAGAGACCCAGTACTTC. This sequence encodes CASSQSRRAETQYF.